The clone carrying this T cell receptor beta chain was found once. Deletions cut 3 bases from V and 5 bases from J, with 14 bases between. The CDR3 runs to 14 residues. Per the germline V gene, CDR1 is SGDLS and CDR2 is YYNGEE. Clones were sequenced by immunoSEQ multiplex PCR, and TCRdb holds only the in-frame ones, with some missing. Of some 57,000 clones listed, around 87% are singletons. The source of the sample is a study of blood T cell repertoires in COVID-19. Sequencing input: peripheral blood. This chain joins TRBV9 and TRBJ1-2; D is perhaps TRBD1 (6 bases). This TCR was recovered from a man aged 55 to 70 with active COVID-19. CDR3 sequence: CASSARDIGYGYTF. In nucleotides, the CDR3 is TGTGCCAGCAGCGCCCGGGACATCGGTTATGGCTACACCTTC.